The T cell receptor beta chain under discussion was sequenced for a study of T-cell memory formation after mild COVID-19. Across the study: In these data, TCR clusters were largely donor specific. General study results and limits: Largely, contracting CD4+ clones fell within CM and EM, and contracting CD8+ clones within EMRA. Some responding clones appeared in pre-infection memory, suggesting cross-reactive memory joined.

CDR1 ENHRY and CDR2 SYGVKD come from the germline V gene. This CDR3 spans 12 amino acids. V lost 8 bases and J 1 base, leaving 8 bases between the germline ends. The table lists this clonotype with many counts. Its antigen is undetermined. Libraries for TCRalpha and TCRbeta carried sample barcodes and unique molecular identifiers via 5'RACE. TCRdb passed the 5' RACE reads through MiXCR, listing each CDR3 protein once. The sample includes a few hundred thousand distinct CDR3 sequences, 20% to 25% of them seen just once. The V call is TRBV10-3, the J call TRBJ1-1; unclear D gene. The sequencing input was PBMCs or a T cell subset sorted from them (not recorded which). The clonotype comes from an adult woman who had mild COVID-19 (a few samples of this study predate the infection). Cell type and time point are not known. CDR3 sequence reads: CAIRAGNTEAFF. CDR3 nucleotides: TGTGCCATCCGGGCGGGGAACACTGAAGCTTTCTTT.